The sequence of this TCR beta chain was determined in a study of identical twins. Points on this clonotype: Since a much larger clone is just one base distant, this may be a read error. The missing conserved phenylalanine or tryptophan at the end of this CDR3 makes a read error likely.

TCRdb re-called the 5' RACE reads with MiXCR, one entry per CDR3 protein. The table includes approximately 700,000 distinct CDR3 sequences, 5.5% to 7.5% detected once. J was trimmed by 10 bases and V by 5 bases; bases with no gene match: 13. The CDR3 is made up of 16 amino acids. Germline loops: CDR1 MNHEY, CDR2 SMNVEV (reference sequence). This receptor was obtained from a man aged 18 to 29 in good health. V gene TRBV27 combines with J gene TRBJ2-1; TRBD2 matches at 11 bases. Sequenced material: naive T cells sorted from blood. The CDR3 loop reads CASSSNSGRARSEQFV. As DNA, the CDR3 is TGTGCCAGCAGTAGTAATAGCGGGAGGGCCAGATCGGAGCAGTTCGTC.